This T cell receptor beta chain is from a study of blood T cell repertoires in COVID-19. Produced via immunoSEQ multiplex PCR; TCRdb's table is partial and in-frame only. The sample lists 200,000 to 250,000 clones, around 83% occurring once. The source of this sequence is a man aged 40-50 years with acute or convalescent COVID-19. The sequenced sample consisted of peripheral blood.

This CDR3 is CAWGGLGSPLHF. CDR3 nucleotide sequence: TGTGCCTGGGGGGGGCTAGGTTCACCCCTCCACTTT. V usage is TRBV30 and J usage is TRBJ1-6; D perhaps matches TRBD1 (6 bases). Per the germline V gene, CDR1 is GTSNPN and CDR2 is SVGIG (reference sequence). The V and J ends lost 5 bases and 9 bases respectively, with 11 bases between them. The CDR3 totals 12 residues.